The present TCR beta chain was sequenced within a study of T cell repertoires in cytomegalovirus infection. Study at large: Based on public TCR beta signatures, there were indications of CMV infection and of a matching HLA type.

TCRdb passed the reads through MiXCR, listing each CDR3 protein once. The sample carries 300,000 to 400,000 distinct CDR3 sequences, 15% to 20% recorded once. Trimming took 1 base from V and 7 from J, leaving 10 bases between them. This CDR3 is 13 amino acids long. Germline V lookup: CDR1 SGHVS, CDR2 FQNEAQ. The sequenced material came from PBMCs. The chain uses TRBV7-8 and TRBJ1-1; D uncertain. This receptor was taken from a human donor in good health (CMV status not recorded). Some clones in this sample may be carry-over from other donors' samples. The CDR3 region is CASSLEVSLEAFF. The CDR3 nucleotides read TGTGCCAGCAGCTTAGAAGTATCCCTTGAAGCTTTCTTT. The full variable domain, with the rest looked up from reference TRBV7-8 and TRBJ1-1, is GAGVSQSPRYKVAKRGQDVALRCDPISGHVSLFWYQQALGQGPEFLTYFQNEAQLDKSGLPSDRFFAERPEGSVSTLKIQRTQQEDSAVYLCASSLEVSLEAFFGQGTRLTVV.